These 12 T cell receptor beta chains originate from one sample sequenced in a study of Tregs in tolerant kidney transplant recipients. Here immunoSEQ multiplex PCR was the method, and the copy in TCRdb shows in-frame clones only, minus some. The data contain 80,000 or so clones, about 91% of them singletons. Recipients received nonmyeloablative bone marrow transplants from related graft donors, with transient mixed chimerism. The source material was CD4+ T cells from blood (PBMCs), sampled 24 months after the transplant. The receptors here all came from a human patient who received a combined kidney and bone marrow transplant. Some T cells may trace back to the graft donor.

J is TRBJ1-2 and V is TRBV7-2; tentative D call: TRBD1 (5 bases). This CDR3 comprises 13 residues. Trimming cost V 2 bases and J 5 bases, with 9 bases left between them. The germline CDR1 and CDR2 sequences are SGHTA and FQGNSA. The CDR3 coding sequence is TGTGCCAGCAGCTTAAGCAGGGCGTATGGCTACACCTTC. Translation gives CASSLSRAYGYTF.

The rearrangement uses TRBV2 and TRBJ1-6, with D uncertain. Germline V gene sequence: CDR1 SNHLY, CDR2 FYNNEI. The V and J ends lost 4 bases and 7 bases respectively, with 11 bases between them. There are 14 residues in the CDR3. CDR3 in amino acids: CASSVQVQNSPLHF. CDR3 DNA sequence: TGTGCCAGCAGTGTCCAGGTACAGAATTCACCCCTCCACTTT.

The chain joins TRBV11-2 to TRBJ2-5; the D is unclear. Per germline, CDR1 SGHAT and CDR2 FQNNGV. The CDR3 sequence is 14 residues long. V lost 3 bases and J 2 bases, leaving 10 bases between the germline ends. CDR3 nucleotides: TGTGCCAGCAGCTTTAGGCTGACACAAGAGACCCAGTACTTC. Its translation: CASSFRLTQETQYF.

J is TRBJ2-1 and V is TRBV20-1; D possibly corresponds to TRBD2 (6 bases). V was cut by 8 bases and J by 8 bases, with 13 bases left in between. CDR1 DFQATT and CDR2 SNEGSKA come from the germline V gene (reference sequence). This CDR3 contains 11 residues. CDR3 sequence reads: CSWGGQYEQFF. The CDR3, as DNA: TGCAGTTGGGGAGGACAATATGAGCAGTTCTTC.

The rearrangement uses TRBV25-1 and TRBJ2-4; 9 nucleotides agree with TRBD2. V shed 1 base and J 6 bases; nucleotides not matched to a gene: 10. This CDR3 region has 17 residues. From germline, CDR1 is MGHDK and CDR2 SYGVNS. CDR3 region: CASSEWGGRARGNIQYF. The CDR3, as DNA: TGTGCCAGCAGTGAATGGGGCGGGAGGGCCCGGGGAAACATTCAGTACTTC.

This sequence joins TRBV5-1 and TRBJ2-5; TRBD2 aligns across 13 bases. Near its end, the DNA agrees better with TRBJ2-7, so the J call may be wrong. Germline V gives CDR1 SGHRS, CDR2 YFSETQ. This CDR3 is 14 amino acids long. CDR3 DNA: TGCGCCAGCAGAGAGGGACTAGCGGGATACGAGCAGTACTTC. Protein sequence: CASREGLAGYEQYF.

CDR3 loop: CASSPLGRGNQPQHF. In DNA, the CDR3 is TGTGCCAGCAGCCCGCTGGGCCGCGGCAATCAGCCCCAGCATTTT. The genes are TRBV11-2 and TRBJ1-5, with D unresolved. CDR1 and CDR2 from the germline V gene are SGHAT and FQNNGV. The CDR3 extends over 15 amino acids. V was clipped by 5 bases and J by 2 bases, with 13 bases between them.

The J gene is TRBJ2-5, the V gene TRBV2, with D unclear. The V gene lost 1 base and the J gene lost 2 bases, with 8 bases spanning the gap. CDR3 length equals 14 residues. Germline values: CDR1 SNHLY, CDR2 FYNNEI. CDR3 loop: CASSEGSDQETQYF. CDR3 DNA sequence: TGTGCCAGCAGTGAAGGAAGCGATCAAGAGACCCAGTACTTC.

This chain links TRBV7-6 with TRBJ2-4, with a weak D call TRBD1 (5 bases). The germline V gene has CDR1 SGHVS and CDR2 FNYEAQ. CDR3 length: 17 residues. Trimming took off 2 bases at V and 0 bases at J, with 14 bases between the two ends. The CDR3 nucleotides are TGTGCCAGCAGCTTACCCAGACAGACACTAGCCAAAAACATTCAGTACTTC. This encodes CASSLPRQTLAKNIQYF. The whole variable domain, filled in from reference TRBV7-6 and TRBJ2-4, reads GAGVSQSPRYKVTKRGQDVALRCDPISGHVSLYWYRQALGQGPEFLTYFNYEAQQDKSGLPNDRFSAERPEGSISTLTIQRTEQRDSAMYRCASSLPRQTLAKNIQYFGAGTRLSVL.

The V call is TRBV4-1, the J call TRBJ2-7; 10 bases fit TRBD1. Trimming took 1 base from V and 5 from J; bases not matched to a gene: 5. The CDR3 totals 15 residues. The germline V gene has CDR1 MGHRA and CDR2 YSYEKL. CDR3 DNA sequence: TGCGCCAGCAGCCAAGGACAGGGGGCGTTCAACGAGCAGTACTTC. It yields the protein CASSQGQGAFNEQYF.

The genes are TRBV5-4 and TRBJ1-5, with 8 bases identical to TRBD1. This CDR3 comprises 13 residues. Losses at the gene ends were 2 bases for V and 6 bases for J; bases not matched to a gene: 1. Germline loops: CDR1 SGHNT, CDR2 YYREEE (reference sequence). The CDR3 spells CASSLDRGQPQHF. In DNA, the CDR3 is TGTGCCAGCAGCTTAGACAGGGGTCAGCCCCAGCATTTT.

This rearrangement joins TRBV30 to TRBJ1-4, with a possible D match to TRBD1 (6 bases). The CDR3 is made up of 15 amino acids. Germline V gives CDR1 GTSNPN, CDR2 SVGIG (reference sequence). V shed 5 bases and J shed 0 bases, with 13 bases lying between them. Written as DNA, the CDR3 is TGTGCCTGGGGGGGCCGTGGCCCAACTAATGAAAAACTGTTTTTT. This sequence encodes CAWGGRGPTNEKLFF.